These 26 T cell receptor beta chains share one sample of origin, sequenced in a study of PD-1 blockade in classical Hodgkin lymphoma. All patients experienced relapse after autologous stem cell transplantation, and brentuximab vedotin exposure was variable. Clones were read by immunoSEQ multiplex PCR, and TCRdb kept only the in-frame ones, dropping some. The data contain roughly 11,000 clones, 70% to 90% of them seen just once; the ten biggest clones take up about 31%. This specimen was peripheral blood mononuclear cells (PBMCs), taken at baseline. These receptors were taken from a human donor with classical Hodgkin lymphoma.

This sequence joins TRBV21-1 and TRBJ1-2. TRBV21-1 is an annotated pseudogene. This CDR3 spans 15 amino acids. Here the CDR3 DNA reads TGTGCCAGCAGCAATAAGCAGCGGGCTACCTATGGCTACACCTTC. It is translated as CASSNKQRATYGYTF.

This chain links TRBV21-1 with TRBJ2-5; whether TRBD2, the table's D call, matches the DNA was not checked. TRBV21-1 is a listed pseudogene. The CDR3 sequence is 15 residues long. CDR3 nucleotide sequence: TGTGCCAGCAGCAAGGACCCCATGAGGGCCCAGACCCAGTACTTC. It is translated as CASSKDPMRAQTQYF.

The V and J genes are TRBV7-9 and TRBJ1-2; no clear D. The CDR3 is made up of 13 amino acids. The V and J ends lost 3 bases and 6 bases respectively, with 11 bases between them. The germline gives CDR1 SEHNR, CDR2 FQNEAQ (reference sequence). The CDR3 protein is CASSFRWEDGYTF. The CDR3 DNA reads as TGTGCCAGCAGCTTTAGGTGGGAGGATGGCTACACCTTC.

This clone has only one observation. The V gene is TRBV5-1, the J gene TRBJ1-6; D unclear. V lost 5 bases and J lost 0, with 9 bases in between. Germline assignment: CDR1 SGHRS and CDR2 YFSETQ. This CDR3 has 15 amino acids. The CDR3 region has the DNA TGCGCCAGCAGTTTCAGTAGCTCCTATAATTCACCCCTCCACTTT. Residues: CASSFSSSYNSPLHF.

The chain joins TRBV5-1 to TRBJ2-2; the D gene is possibly TRBD1 (5 bases). The V gene's germline CDR1 is SGHRS and CDR2 YFSETQ. Trimming shortened V by 4 bases and J by 7 bases, and 26 bases separated the two germline ends. The CDR3 contains 18 residues. CDR3 amino acids: CASSPWAGFGGRGGELFF. DNA for the CDR3: TGCGCCAGCAGCCCCTGGGCAGGGTTTGGCGGCAGAGGCGGGGAGCTGTTTTTT.

The chain couples TRBV2 to TRBJ1-4; D perhaps matches TRBD1 (6 bases). Trimming shortened V by 8 bases and J by 4 bases, and 11 bases separated the two germline ends. The CDR3 totals 13 residues. Germline V gene data show CDR1 as SNHLY and CDR2 as FYNNEI. The CDR3 DNA is TGTGCCAGCTCGGGGGCGCGTAATGAAAAACTGTTTTTT. This translates into CASSGARNEKLFF.

This clone was seen only a few times. The DNA for the CDR3 is TGTGCCAGCAGCCTAGTCAGGGGGCAGGGCTATGGCTACACCTTC. Its protein is CASSLVRGQGYGYTF. This chain uses TRBV28 with TRBJ1-2; TRBD1 matches 8 bases. The CDR3 has 15 amino acids. Germline CDR1 MDHEN, CDR2 SYDVKM. The junction had 10 bases not matched to a gene; V was cut back by 6 bases and J by 4 bases.

The V gene is TRBV27, the J gene TRBJ2-6; D gene unclear. The V and J ends lost 4 bases and 0 bases respectively, with 7 bases between them. CDR3 length: 15 residues. The V gene's germline CDR1 is MNHEY and CDR2 SMNVEV (reference sequence). The CDR3 DNA is TGTGCCAGCAGTTCGGACGGCTCTGGGGCCAACGTCCTGACTTTC. Protein: CASSSDGSGANVLTF. Looking up the rest from reference TRBV27 and TRBJ2-6 gives the full variable domain: EAQVTQNPRYLITVTGKKLTVTCSQNMNHEYMSWYRQDPGLGLRQIYYSMNVEVTDKGDVPEGYKVSRKEKRNFPLILESPSPNQTSLYFCASSSDGSGANVLTFGAGSRLTVL.

The chain joins TRBV5-6 to TRBJ1-2; possibly TRBD1 for D (5 bases). The germline CDR1 and CDR2 sequences are SGHDT and YYEEEE. V was trimmed by 0 bases and J by 2 bases, leaving 8 bases between them. This CDR3 is built from 14 residues. Here the CDR3 reads CASSLAGTNYGYTF. The DNA of the CDR3 is TGTGCCAGCAGCTTGGCAGGGACCAACTATGGCTACACCTTC.

V usage is TRBV30 and J usage is TRBJ2-7; D possibly corresponds to TRBD2 (5 bases). The CDR3 contains 13 residues. With 1 base removed from V and 4 bases from J, the gap between germline ends came to 11 bases. Per germline, CDR1 GTSNPN and CDR2 SVGIG (reference sequence). The CDR3 coding sequence is TGTGCCTGGAGTGGGTGGACGGGGTACGAGCAGTACTTC. Amino acids: CAWSGWTGYEQYF.

The chain uses TRBV6-5 and TRBJ2-7; TRBD2 agrees at 7 bases. Germline V gene lookup returns CDR1 MNHEY and CDR2 SVGAGI. Trimming took 5 bases from V and 2 from J; bases not matched to a gene: 9. This CDR3 has 15 residues. Here the CDR3 DNA reads TGTGCCAGCAGTAACCGGGACTATCACACCTACGAGCAGTACTTC. This encodes CASSNRDYHTYEQYF.

The chain joins TRBV7-9 to TRBJ2-1, with 14 bases matching TRBD2. The J segment lost 9 bases and the V segment lost 4 bases, leaving 5 bases of the junction unmatched. CDR1 is SEHNR and CDR2 is FQNEAQ in the germline V gene (reference sequence). This CDR3 has 15 amino acids. CDR3 nucleotides: TGTGCCAGCAGCTCTCCCGGGACTAGCGGGAGTGAGCAGTTCTTC. Translating gives CASSSPGTSGSEQFF. Looking up the rest from reference TRBV7-9 and TRBJ2-1 gives the full variable domain: DTGVSQNPRHKITKRGQNVTFRCDPISEHNRLYWYRQTLGQGPEFLTYFQNEAQLEKSRLLSDRFSAERPKGSFSTLEIQRTEQGDSAMYLCASSSPGTSGSEQFFGPGTRLTVL.

J is TRBJ2-3 and V is TRBV6-6; no firm D call. Per the germline V gene, CDR1 is MNHNY and CDR2 is SVGAGI (reference sequence). This CDR3 contains 12 residues. V gave up 0 bases and J gave up 5 bases, with 3 bases separating them. The CDR3, as DNA: TGTGCCAGCAGTTACTCTCGAGATACGCAGTATTTT. Its protein product is CASSYSRDTQYF.

The chain combines TRBV13 with TRBJ2-7; maybe TRBD2 (6 bases). Germline CDR1 PRHDT, CDR2 FYEKMQ (reference sequence). CDR3 length: 13 residues. The germline V and J ends were trimmed by 5 bases and 6 bases, with 14 bases remaining between them. CDR3: CASSRDSAGEQYF. CDR3 DNA sequence: TGTGCCAGCAGCCGGGACTCCGCCGGCGAGCAGTACTTC.

The chain links TRBV9 to TRBJ1-3; weak D call: TRBD1 (5 bases). The CDR3 length is 15 residues. Trimming took off 0 bases at V and 2 bases at J, with 9 bases between the two ends. Germline V gives CDR1 SGDLS, CDR2 YYNGEE. CDR3 nucleotides: TGTGCCAGCAGCGTAGCAGGGACTCCTGGAAACACCATATATTTT. It encodes CASSVAGTPGNTIYF.

The chain couples TRBV28 to TRBJ1-3, with TRBD1 matching over 10 bases. V shed 2 bases, J shed 0 bases, and the junction held 10 bases outside the gene matches. CDR1 and CDR2 from the germline V gene are MDHEN and SYDVKM. The CDR3 consists of 19 residues. CDR3 DNA sequence: TGTGCCAGCAGTTTAGGCGGGGACAGGGGAAACAGCTCTGGAAACACCATATATTTT. Residues: CASSLGGDRGNSSGNTIYF.

V is TRBV7-8 and J is TRBJ2-1; weak D call: TRBD1 (5 bases). There are 19 residues in the CDR3. Germline V gene sequence: CDR1 SGHVS, CDR2 FQNEAQ. V shed 5 bases and J shed 0 bases, with 23 bases lying between them. The CDR3 sequence is CASSVRDSRSFGSYNEQFF. As DNA, the CDR3 is TGTGCCAGCAGCGTCCGAGACAGTCGATCCTTCGGCTCCTACAATGAGCAGTTCTTC.

This sequence joins TRBV19 and TRBJ2-7; the D is unclear. Trimming cost V 3 bases and J 0 bases, with 3 bases left between them. This CDR3 spans 12 amino acids. In germline, CDR1 is LNHDA, CDR2 SQIVND (reference sequence). CDR3 protein: CASSMDSYEQYF. CDR3 in DNA: TGTGCCAGTAGTATGGACTCCTACGAGCAGTACTTC.

The chain joins TRBV18 to TRBJ1-4; 9 bases agree with TRBD1. V gave up 3 bases and J gave up 3 bases; unmatched junction bases: 5. The germline V gene has CDR1 KGHSH and CDR2 LQKENI. The CDR3 runs to 16 residues. CDR3 nucleotides: TGTGCCAGCTCACCGGCCCGGGACAGGGCTAATGAAAAACTGTTTTTT. It is translated as CASSPARDRANEKLFF. Filled out from reference TRBV18 and TRBJ1-4, the complete variable domain reads NAGVMQNPRHLVRRRGQEARLRCSPMKGHSHVYWYRQLPEEGLKFMVYLQKENIIDESGMPKERFSAEFPKEGPSILRIQQVVRGDSAAYFCASSPARDRANEKLFFGSGTQLSVL.

The chain couples TRBV7-3 to TRBJ2-1; D gene unclear. V lost 2 bases, J lost 2 bases, and 4 bases lay in between. Germline CDR1 reads SGHTA; CDR2 reads FQGTGA. CDR3 length equals 13 residues. CDR3: CASSLLTYNEQFF. CDR3 nucleotides: TGTGCCAGCAGCTTACTCACCTACAATGAGCAGTTCTTC.

This rearrangement joins TRBV7-2 to TRBJ2-7, with D perhaps TRBD1 (6 bases). With 0 bases removed from V and 2 bases from J, the gap between germline ends came to 14 bases. Germline CDR1 SGHTA, CDR2 FQGNSA. CDR3 length: 16 amino acids. The CDR3 spells CASSLARGFGAYEQYF. Here the CDR3 DNA reads TGTGCCAGCAGCTTAGCCAGGGGCTTTGGAGCCTACGAGCAGTACTTC.

The chain employs TRBV29-1 and TRBJ1-1, with a possible D match to TRBD1 (6 bases). Trimming cost V 6 bases and J 0 bases, with 20 bases left between them. CDR1 is SQVTM and CDR2 is ANQGSEA in the germline V gene. The CDR3 has 16 residues. The CDR3 sequence: CSVTLGQGSVNTEAFF. CDR3 sequence (DNA): TGCAGCGTCACTTTAGGGCAGGGGAGTGTGAACACTGAAGCTTTCTTT.

The CDR3 is CAWRGTWAYEQYF. In DNA, the CDR3 is TGTGCCTGGAGGGGGACTTGGGCCTACGAGCAGTACTTC. The V and J genes are TRBV30 and TRBJ2-7; a weak D match, TRBD2 (6 bases). Germline CDR1 and CDR2: GTSNPN and SVGIG (reference sequence). This CDR3 spans 13 amino acids. V lost 3 bases to trimming and J lost 2 bases, with 11 bases between them.

J is TRBJ1-1 and V is TRBV13, with TRBD1 identical over 8 bases. Trimming removed 4 bases from V and 11 bases from J; junction bases left unmatched: 6. This CDR3 comprises 12 residues. CDR1 is PRHDT and CDR2 is FYEKMQ in the germline V gene (reference sequence). CDR3 DNA: TGTGCCAGCAGCTCGACAGGGGAAAGGGCTTTCTTT. Protein sequence: CASSSTGERAFF.

V is TRBV7-9 and J is TRBJ2-3; TRBD2 matches at 13 bases. Per the germline V gene, CDR1 is SEHNR and CDR2 is FQNEAQ (reference sequence). This CDR3 spans 15 amino acids. The trim removed 8 bases at V and 5 bases at J, leaving 7 bases unmatched. CDR3 in DNA: TGTGCCAGCGACACTAGCGGGGGGGCAGAAGATACGCAGTATTTT. It translates to CASDTSGGAEDTQYF. Supplemented by reference TRBV7-9 and TRBJ2-3, the full variable domain reads DTGVSQNPRHKITKRGQNVTFRCDPISEHNRLYWYRQTLGQGPEFLTYFQNEAQLEKSRLLSDRFSAERPKGSFSTLEIQRTEQGDSAMYLCASDTSGGAEDTQYFGPGTRLTVL.

J is TRBJ1-2 and V is TRBV5-4, with 8 bases aligning to TRBD1. The CDR3 contains 15 residues. CDR1 is SGHNT, CDR2 YYREEE, per germline (reference sequence). V was clipped by 4 bases and J by 6 bases; unmatched bases: 11. CDR3 nucleotides: TGTGCCAGCAGCGGCGTGACAGGGGTGTCAAATGGCTACACCTTC. Translated: CASSGVTGVSNGYTF.